This T cell receptor beta chain appears in the sequencing data of a study of pediatric ulcerative colitis. Turning to this clone: The target antigen is unknown.

Rectal tissue came from one to two pinch biopsies taken at colonoscopy. Sequencing used immunoSEQ multiplex PCR; TCRdb keeps in-frame clones, though not all of them. Of 30,000 to 35,000 clones listed, roughly 81% are singletons. Germline V gene lookup returns CDR1 LNHDA and CDR2 SQIVND (reference sequence). This CDR3 has 18 residues. Trimming stripped 10 bases from V and 7 bases from J, with 32 bases between. General study findings and limits: In rectum, acute severe colitis had expanded clones and less diversity. A couple of rectal clonotypes were found only in ulcerative colitis patients, all of them. Compared with controls, ulcerative colitis showed greater blood-rectum clone sharing.

The chain couples TRBV19 to TRBJ1-5; TRBD1 is a possible D gene (6 bases). This clonotype originated in a boy younger than 18 with mild ulcerative colitis. The sequenced sample was gut tissue. CDR3 sequence reads: CATLKGGWGNIPGQPQHF. The CDR3 DNA reads as TGTGCCACCCTTAAAGGGGGGTGGGGCAATATCCCCGGGCAGCCCCAGCATTTT. Looking up the rest from reference TRBV19 and TRBJ1-5 gives the full variable domain: DGGITQSPKYLFRKEGQNVTLSCEQNLNHDAMYWYRQDPGQGLRLIYYSQIVNDFQKGDIAEGYSVSREKKESFPLTVTSAQKNPTAFYLCATLKGGWGNIPGQPQHFGDGTRLSIL.